The clone carrying this T cell receptor beta chain was counted only a few times. Its antigen is currently unknown. The sample belongs to a study of T cells in Graves' hyperthyroidism and ophthalmopathy. Amplified TCR beta CDR3 regions came from RNA transcripts. RT-PCR in the first round (using the HTBI primer set) targeted the TCR CDR3. TCRdb analysed the multiplex PCR reads with MiXCR anew, one entry per CDR3 protein. The data show around 480,000 distinct CDR3 sequences, under 15% seen once. The CDR3 spans 14 residues. Trimming left V 0 bases short and J 8 bases short, with 10 bases between. The germline gives CDR1 MGHRA, CDR2 YSYEKL. General observations from the study: Appearing also in blood were most of the thyroid clonotypes expanded above 0.001.

Those patients with uncontrolled infection, other autoimmune disease, pregnancy or lactation were excluded. From roughly 9.2 ml of fresh peripheral blood, PBMCs were isolated. This TCR was recovered from a woman aged 18-29 years with Graves' hyperthyroidism. Sequencing was done on a sample of blood. The chain links TRBV4-1 to TRBJ1-4, with unresolved D. CDR3 DNA sequence: TGCGCCAGCAGCCAAGATCGGGGAGGAGAAAAACTGTTTTTT. Its translation: CASSQDRGGEKLFF.